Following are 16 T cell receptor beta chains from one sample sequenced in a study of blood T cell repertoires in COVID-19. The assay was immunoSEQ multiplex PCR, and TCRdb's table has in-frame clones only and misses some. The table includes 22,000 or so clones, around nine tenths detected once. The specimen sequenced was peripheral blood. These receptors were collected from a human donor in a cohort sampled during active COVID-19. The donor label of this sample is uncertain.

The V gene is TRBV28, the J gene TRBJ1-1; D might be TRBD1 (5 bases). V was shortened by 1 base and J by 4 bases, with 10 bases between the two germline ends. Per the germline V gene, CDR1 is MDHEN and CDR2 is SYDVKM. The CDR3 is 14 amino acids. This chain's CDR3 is CASSLYQGSTEAFF. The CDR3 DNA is TGTGCCAGCAGTTTATATCAGGGTTCCACTGAAGCTTTCTTT.

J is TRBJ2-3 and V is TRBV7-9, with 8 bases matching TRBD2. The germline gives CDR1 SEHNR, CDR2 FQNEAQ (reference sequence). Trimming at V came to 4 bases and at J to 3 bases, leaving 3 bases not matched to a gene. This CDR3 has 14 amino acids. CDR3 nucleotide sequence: TGTGCCAGCAGCTCAATAGCGGGAACAGATACGCAGTATTTT. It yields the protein CASSSIAGTDTQYF.

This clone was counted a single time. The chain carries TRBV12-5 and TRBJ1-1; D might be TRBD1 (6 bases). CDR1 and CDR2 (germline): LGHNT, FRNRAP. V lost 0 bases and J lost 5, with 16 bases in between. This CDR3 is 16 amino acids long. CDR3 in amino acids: CASGLVSYRGGTEAFF. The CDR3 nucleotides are TGTGCTAGTGGTTTGGTATCCTATAGGGGGGGAACTGAAGCTTTCTTT.

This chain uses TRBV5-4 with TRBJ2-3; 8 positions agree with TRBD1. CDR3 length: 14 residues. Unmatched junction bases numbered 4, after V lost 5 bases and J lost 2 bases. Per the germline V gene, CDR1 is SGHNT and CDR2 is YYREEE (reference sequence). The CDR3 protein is CASSGQGNTDTQYF. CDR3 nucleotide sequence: TGTGCCAGCAGTGGACAGGGTAACACAGATACGCAGTATTTT.

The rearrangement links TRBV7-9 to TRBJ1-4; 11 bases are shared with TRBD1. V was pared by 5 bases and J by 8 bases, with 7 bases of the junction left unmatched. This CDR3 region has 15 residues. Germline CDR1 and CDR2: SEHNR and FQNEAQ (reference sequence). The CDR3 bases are TGTGCCAGCAGCCCTGGACAGGGGGCAAGAGAAAAACTGTTTTTT. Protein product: CASSPGQGAREKLFF.

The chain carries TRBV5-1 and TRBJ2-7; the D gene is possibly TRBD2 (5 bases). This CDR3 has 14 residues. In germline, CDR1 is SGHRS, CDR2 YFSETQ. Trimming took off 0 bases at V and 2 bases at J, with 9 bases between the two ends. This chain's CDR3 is CASSLAGSPYEQYF. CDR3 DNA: TGCGCCAGCAGCTTGGCGGGGTCCCCCTACGAGCAGTACTTC.

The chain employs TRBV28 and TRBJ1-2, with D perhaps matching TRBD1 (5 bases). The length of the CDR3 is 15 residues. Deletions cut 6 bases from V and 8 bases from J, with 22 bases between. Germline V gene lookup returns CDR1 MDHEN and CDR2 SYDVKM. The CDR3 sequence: CASSPGIAQLGGYTF. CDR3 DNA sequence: TGTGCCAGCAGCCCAGGGATAGCACAGCTAGGAGGCTACACCTTC.

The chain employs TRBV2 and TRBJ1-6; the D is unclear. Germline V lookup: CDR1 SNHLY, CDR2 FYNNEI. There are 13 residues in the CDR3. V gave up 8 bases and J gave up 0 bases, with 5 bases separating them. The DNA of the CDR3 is TGTGCCAGCCGCAGCTCCTATAATTCACCCCTCCACTTT. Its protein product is CASRSSYNSPLHF.

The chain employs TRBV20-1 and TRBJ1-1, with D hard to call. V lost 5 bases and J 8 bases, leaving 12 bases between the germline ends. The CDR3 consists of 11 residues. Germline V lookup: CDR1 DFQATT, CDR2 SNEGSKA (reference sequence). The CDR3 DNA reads TGCAGTGCTCCCCGATTCCAGGAAGCTTTCTTT. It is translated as CSAPRFQEAFF.

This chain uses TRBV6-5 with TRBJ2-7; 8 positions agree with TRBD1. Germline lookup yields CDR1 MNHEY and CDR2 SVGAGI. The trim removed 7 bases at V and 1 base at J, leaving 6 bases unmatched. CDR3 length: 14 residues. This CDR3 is CASIPQGASYEQYF. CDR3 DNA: TGTGCCAGCATCCCCCAGGGGGCGTCCTACGAGCAGTACTTC.

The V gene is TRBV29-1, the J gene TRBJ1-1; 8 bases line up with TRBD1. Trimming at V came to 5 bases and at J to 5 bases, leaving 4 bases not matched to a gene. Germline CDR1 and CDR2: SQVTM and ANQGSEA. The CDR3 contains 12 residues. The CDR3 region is CSVRTGRTEAFF. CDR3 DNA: TGCAGCGTTCGGACAGGGAGGACTGAAGCTTTCTTT.

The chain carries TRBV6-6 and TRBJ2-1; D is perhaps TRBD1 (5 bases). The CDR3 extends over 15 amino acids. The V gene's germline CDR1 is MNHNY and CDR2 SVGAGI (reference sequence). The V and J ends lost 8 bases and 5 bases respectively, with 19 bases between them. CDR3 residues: CASSLQPAGNNEQFF. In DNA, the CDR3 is TGTGCCAGCTCCCTACAACCGGCAGGGAACAATGAGCAGTTCTTC.

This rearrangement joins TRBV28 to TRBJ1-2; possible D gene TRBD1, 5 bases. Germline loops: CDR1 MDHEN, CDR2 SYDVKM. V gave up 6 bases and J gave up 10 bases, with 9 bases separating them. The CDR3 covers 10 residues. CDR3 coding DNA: TGTGCCAGCAGGGACATATACTACACCTTC. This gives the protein CASRDIYYTF.

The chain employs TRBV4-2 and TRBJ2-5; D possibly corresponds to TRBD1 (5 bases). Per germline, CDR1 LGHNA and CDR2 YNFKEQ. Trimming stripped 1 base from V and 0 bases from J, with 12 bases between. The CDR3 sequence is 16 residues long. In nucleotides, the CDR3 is TGTGCCAGCAGCCAAGCCCGTCCAGGGTACCAAGAGACCCAGTACTTC. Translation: CASSQARPGYQETQYF.

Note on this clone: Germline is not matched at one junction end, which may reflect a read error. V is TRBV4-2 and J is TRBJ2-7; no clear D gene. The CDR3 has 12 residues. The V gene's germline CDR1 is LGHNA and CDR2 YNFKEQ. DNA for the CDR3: TGTGCCAGCAGCCAAGATGGGCAGCTTCTGAACTTC. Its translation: CASSQDGQLLNF.

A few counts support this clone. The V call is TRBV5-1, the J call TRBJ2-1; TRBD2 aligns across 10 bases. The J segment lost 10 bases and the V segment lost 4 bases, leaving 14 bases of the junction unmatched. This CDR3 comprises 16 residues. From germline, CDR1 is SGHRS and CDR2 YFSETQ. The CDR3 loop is CASSPGGLAGVKEQFF. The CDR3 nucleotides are TGCGCCAGCAGCCCCGGGGGGCTAGCGGGAGTGAAGGAGCAGTTCTTC.